Listed below are T cell receptor beta chains from one sample, sequenced in a study. One entry per CDR3 protein results from TCRdb running MiXCR on the RT-PCR reads. The sample lists around 700,000 distinct CDR3 sequences; 14% were seen once. Sequencing input: memory CD4+ T cells from blood. Source of these receptors: a female donor in good health, serving as a healthy control. The CDR3 runs from the conserved cysteine through the conserved F or W. Each record gives: clone size, D gene, J gene, V gene, CDR3 DNA, CDR3 protein. A D gene is named only where the DNA matches it firmly. Clone size is not always given. Where it is, it says once, few, many or a class for expanded clones.

NA,NA,TRBJ1-5,TRBV7-7,TGTGCTGTCGGGGGGAATCAGCCCCAGCATTTT,CAVGGNQPQHF
many,NA,TRBJ1-6,TRBV12-3/TRBV12-4,TGTGCCAGCAGGGTTGACCCATCACCCCTCCACTTT,CASRVDPSPLHF
NA,NA,TRBJ1-2,TRBV28,TGTGCCAGCTACCTGGGTCCCGGGGGCTACACCTTC,CASYLGPGGYTF
NA,NA,TRBJ1-2,TRBV12-3/TRBV12-4,TGTGCCAGCAGTCGCCGTCCTCGGGGAGACTATGGCTACACCTTC,CASSRRPRGDYGYTF
many,TRBD2,TRBJ2-7,TRBV6-2/TRBV6-3,TGTGCCAGCCTTAGCGGGGATACCTACGAGCAGTACTTC,CASLSGDTYEQYF
few,NA,TRBJ2-1,TRBV7-2,TGTGCCAGCAGCGTACAGAACAGGAGAGGTTCCTACAATGAGCAGTTCTTC,CASSVQNRRGSYNEQFF
few,TRBD2,TRBJ2-3,TRBV2,TGTGCCAGCATGTGGGGGGGTACATGGGGAGCCACAGATACGCAGTATTTT,CASMWGGTWGATDTQYF
many,TRBD1,TRBJ2-1,TRBV6-5,TGTGCCAGTTACGACAGGGGTGGTTACAATGAGCAGTTCTTC,CASYDRGGYNEQFF
many,NA,TRBJ1-2,TRBV4-2,TGTGCCAGCAGCCAAGAGGGAGGACAGAACTATGGCTACACCTTC,CASSQEGGQNYGYTF
many,NA,TRBJ2-7,TRBV12-3/TRBV12-4,TGTGCCAGCAGTTTCCCTCCTTCCTACGAGCAGTACTTC,CASSFPPSYEQYF
NA,TRBD2,TRBJ2-3,TRBV7-2,TGTGCCAGCAACAGCGGGGGGGTATTTGATACGCAGTATTTT,CASNSGGVFDTQYF
few,TRBD2,TRBJ2-1,TRBV7-8,TGTGCCAGCAGCTTAAGGGCTAGCGGGGGACAATACAATGAGCAGTTCTTC,CASSLRASGGQYNEQFF
few,NA,TRBJ2-1,TRBV4-1,TGCGCCAGCAGCCAAGATAGGCGTCGTGAGCAGTTCTTC,CASSQDRRREQFF
few,TRBD2,TRBJ2-7,TRBV7-6,TGTGCCAGCAGCTTAGGAAGTTTCGGGGGGGAGCAGTACTTC,CASSLGSFGGEQYF
few,NA,TRBJ2-3,TRBV4-1,TGCGCCAGCAGCCTTAAAGCCCCCCCGGCCCTCGGCACAGATACGCAGTATTTT,CASSLKAPPALGTDTQYF
few,TRBD2,TRBJ2-1,TRBV7-2,TGTGCCAGCAGCCCCTCTAGCGGGAGTTGGAATGAGCAGTTCTTC,CASSPSSGSWNEQFF
NA,NA,TRBJ2-3,TRBV25-1,TGTGCCAGCAGATTCGGCGAGGGAGATACGCAGTATTTT,CASRFGEGDTQYF
many,TRBD2,TRBJ2-3,TRBV9,TGTGCCAGCAGCGCAACCCGACTAGCGGGGACGCAGTATTTT,CASSATRLAGTQYF
few,NA,TRBJ2-7,TRBV4-1,TGCGCCAGCAGCCAACAACAGGGCTACGAGCAGTACTTC,CASSQQQGYEQYF
few,NA,TRBJ2-4,TRBV30,TGTGCCTGGAGTGTACAGGGTTACGTGAACATTCAGTACTTC,CAWSVQGYVNIQYF
few,NA,TRBJ2-5,TRBV20-1,TGCAGTGCTACGGCAGGGCAAGAGACCCAGTACTTC,CSATAGQETQYF
many,NA,TRBJ2-4,TRBV20-1,TGCAGTGCTGCCCACGCTTCTGAGGCCAAAAACATTCAGTACTTC,CSAAHASEAKNIQYF
few,NA,TRBJ1-2,TRBV27,TGTGCCAGCAGTTTATCGACGGGGCTCTATGGCTACACCTTC,CASSLSTGLYGYTF
NA,TRBD2,TRBJ2-1,TRBV3-1,TGTGCCAGCAGCTCCTCCGGGACTAGCGGGGGTTCCCGACAGTTCTTC,CASSSSGTSGGSRQFF
many,NA,TRBJ2-2,TRBV3-1,TGTGCCAGCAGCCAAGATGGTATGGCCGGCCCGAACACCGGGGAGCTGTTTTTT,CASSQDGMAGPNTGELFF
NA,NA,TRBJ1-2,TRBV7-2,TGTGCCAGCAGCTTAGTCGGGGCTGGCTACACCTTC,CASSLVGAGYTF
once,NA,TRBJ1-1,TRBV27,TGTGCCAGCAGTTTATATTACAGTATGAACACTGAAGCTTTCTTT,CASSLYYSMNTEAFF
many,TRBD2,TRBJ2-5,TRBV12-3/TRBV12-4,TGTGCCAGCGGGCTAGCGGGAGTAAGGGAGACCCAGTACTTC,CASGLAGVRETQYF
few,NA,TRBJ1-2,TRBV27,TGTGCCAGCAGTTTACGCTGGGATTCCTATGGCTACACCTTC,CASSLRWDSYGYTF
many,NA,TRBJ1-1,TRBV20-1,TGCAGTGCCAATATGAACACTGAAGCTTTCTTT,CSANMNTEAFF
NA,NA,TRBJ1-6,TRBV5-4,TGTGCCAGCAGCTTGGGCTCCGGGCCCCGAGGAGCCTATAATTCACCCCTCCACTTT,CASSLGSGPRGAYNSPLHF
few,TRBD2,TRBJ2-7,TRBV6-1,TGTGCCAGCAGGACGACAGCCGGGGGGGAGCAGTACTTC,CASRTTAGGEQYF
NA,NA,TRBJ1-4,TRBV5-5,TGTGCCAGCAGCTTGTCGGCCGACGTTGCAACTAATGAAAAACTGTTTTTT,CASSLSADVATNEKLFF
few,NA,TRBJ1-1,TRBV7-8,TGTGCCAGCAGCTTAAGTGAAGCTTCGGTGACTGAAGCTTTCTTT,CASSLSEASVTEAFF
NA,NA,TRBJ2-5,TRBV30,TGTGCCTGGAGTATCCCCCGGGGAGGCGAGACCCAGTACTTC,CAWSIPRGGETQYF
few,NA,TRBJ2-5,TRBV20-1,TGCAGTGCTATGCCAGGGGTGGCAATGGCCCAGTACTTC,CSAMPGVAMAQYF
many,TRBD1,TRBJ1-2,TRBV10-3,TGTGCCATCAGTCTTGACAGGGGCGGCGGCTACACCTTC,CAISLDRGGGYTF
NA,TRBD1,TRBJ1-1,TRBV10-1,TGCGCCAGCTCCTGGGGACAGGGCGCTGAAGCTTTCTTT,CASSWGQGAEAFF
many,NA,TRBJ1-2,TRBV6-1,TGTGCCAGCAGTGGGGACACCCATACTGGCTACACCTTC,CASSGDTHTGYTF
many,TRBD2,TRBJ2-5,TRBV7-8,TGTGCCAGCAGCCGAAGACTAGCGGGAGAAGAGACCCAGTACTTC,CASSRRLAGEETQYF
NA,NA,TRBJ1-2,TRBV18,TGTGCCAGCTCACCAATAACCGGGTCCGGCTACACCTTC,CASSPITGSGYTF
NA,NA,TRBJ2-3,TRBV5-1,TGCGCCAGCAGCCCGCACCTCGGGGCCGCCTTGGATACGCAGTATTTT,CASSPHLGAALDTQYF
many,TRBD1,TRBJ1-1,TRBV5-6,TGTGCCAGCAGCACATTATGGACAGGGGGGAACACTGAAGCTTTCTTT,CASSTLWTGGNTEAFF